Each of the 8 T cell receptor beta chains below was sequenced from the same sample in a study of T cells in women clearing cervical HPV infection. Data came from immunoSEQ multiplex PCR; TCRdb stores just in-frame clones and leaves some out. In all, the sample yields about 20,000 clones. Sequences were obtained from blood buffy coat. Receptors originate from a woman aged 18-69 years with a cervical HPV16 infection that either progressed to CIN3+ or cleared (not recorded which).

Partial CDR3 DNA: TGTGCCACCAAGTTAGATCCGAACACCGGGGAG. Protein: CATKLDPNTGE. In full, the CDR3 is CATKLDPNTGELFF. The genes are TRBV6-4 and TRBJ2-2; no definite D call. The read stops 3 residues short of the end of the CDR3; the missing end is completed from the germline J gene. V was shortened by 10 bases and J by 0 bases, with 12 bases between the two germline ends. This CDR3 region has 14 residues. CDR1 and CDR2 from the germline V gene are MRHNA and SNTAGT.

Points on this clone: The sequence runs out 3 residues before the end of the CDR3; the remainder is reconstructed from the germline J gene. The chain recombines TRBV7-3 with TRBJ1-1; D gene ambiguous. The CDR3 runs 13 residues. Between the trimmed V and J ends, which lost 5 bases and 6 bases, there was a span of 13 bases. From germline, CDR1 is SGHTA and CDR2 FQGTGA. The DNA read from the CDR3 is TGTGCCAGCAGCCGCACGGGGTGGGCTGAA. This translates into CASSRTGWAE. The complete CDR3 reads CASSRTGWAEAFF.

Concerning this clone itself: The read stops 3 residues short of the end of the CDR3; the missing end is completed from the germline J gene. The genes are TRBV19 and TRBJ1-5; D may be TRBD1 (6 bases). V gave up 5 bases and J gave up 5 bases, with 13 bases separating them. This CDR3 has 14 residues. Germline V gene sequence: CDR1 LNHDA, CDR2 SQIVND (reference sequence). The DNA read from the CDR3 is TGTGCCAGTAGTGGTTGGCAGGGGTATCAGCCC. Translation gives CASSGWQGYQP. The whole CDR3 protein reads CASSGWQGYQPQHF.

Notes on this clone: The read terminates 3 residues before the CDR3 end, so the remaining end is supplied by the germline J gene. The V call is TRBV6-2 or TRBV6-3, the J call TRBJ1-2; TRBD1 matches at 7 bases. The CDR3 is 15 amino acids. V gave up 5 bases and J gave up 4 bases; unmatched junction bases: 10. Germline loops: CDR1 MNHEY, CDR2 SVGEGT. The CDR3 region is CASSPINRDSYGYTF. The covered CDR3 bases are TGTGCCAGCAGTCCAATTAACCGGGACAGCTATGGC.

As concerns this clone: From the germline J gene comes the end of the CDR3, since the read stops 3 residues before it. The chain has TRBV20-1 and TRBJ2-1, with D tentatively TRBD1 (7 bases). Germline CDR1 DFQATT, CDR2 SNEGSKA (reference sequence). V was clipped by 5 bases and J by 9 bases, with 26 bases between them. The CDR3 sequence is 16 residues long. Here the CDR3 reads CSAFPPGGTVSGEQFF. The DNA read from the CDR3 is TGCAGTGCTTTTCCACCTGGGGGGACAGTTAGTGGTGAG.

Note on this clone: The read stops 3 residues short of the end of the CDR3; the missing end is completed from the germline J gene. This chain links TRBV20-1 with TRBJ2-2; D is tentatively TRBD1 or TRBD2 (6 bases each). Germline CDR1 DFQATT, CDR2 SNEGSKA (reference sequence). This CDR3 is 16 amino acids long. CDR3 DNA, as far as it was read: TGCAGTGCCAATAGAGGCGGGCAGGGGAGGAGTGAAAAG. Protein product: CSANRGGQGRSEK. The entire CDR3 sequence reads CSANRGGQGRSEKLFF.

Comments on this clone: The CDR3 is cut off 3 residues early in the read; its end comes from the germline J gene. This chain links TRBV19 with TRBJ2-2; weak D call: TRBD1 (5 bases). The CDR3 has 13 residues. The V gene's germline CDR1 is LNHDA and CDR2 SQIVND (reference sequence). Deletions cut 9 bases from V and 7 bases from J, with 15 bases between. CDR3 in amino acids: CASSRREHGELFF. The sequenced part of the CDR3 DNA is TGTGCCAGCAGTCGCAGGGAACACGGGGAG.

Considering frequency, this clone is medium-sized. The read terminates 3 residues ahead of where the CDR3 ends, so the germline J gene completes it. This chain joins TRBV2 and TRBJ2-7; D might be TRBD1 (6 bases). The V end was cut by 7 bases, the J end by 5 bases, with 12 bases between. The CDR3 is 12 residues long. Germline V CDR1 and CDR2: SNHLY, FYNNEI. This CDR3 is CASKGTGNEQYF. Incomplete CDR3 DNA: TGTGCCAGCAAGGGTACAGGGAACGAG. The whole variable domain, filled in from reference TRBV2 and TRBJ2-7, reads EPEVTQTPSHQVTQMGQEVILRCVPISNHLYFYWYRQILGQKVEFLVSFYNNEISEKSEIFDDQFSVERPDGSNFTLKIRSTKLEDSAMYFCASKGTGNEQYFGPGTRLTVT.